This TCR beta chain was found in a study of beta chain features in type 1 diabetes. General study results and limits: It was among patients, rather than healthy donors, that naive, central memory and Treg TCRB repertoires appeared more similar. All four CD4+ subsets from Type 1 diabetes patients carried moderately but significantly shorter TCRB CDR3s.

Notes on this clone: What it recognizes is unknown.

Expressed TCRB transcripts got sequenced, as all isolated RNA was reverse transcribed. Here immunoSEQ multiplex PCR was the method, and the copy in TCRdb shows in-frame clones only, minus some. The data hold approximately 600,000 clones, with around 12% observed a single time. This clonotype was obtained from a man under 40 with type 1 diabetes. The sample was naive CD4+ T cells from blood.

The CDR3 nucleotides are TGTGCCAGCTGCACCGGGACACGGGGTGGCTACACCTTC. Its translation: CASCTGTRGGYTF. The chain recombines TRBV28 with TRBJ1-2; possibly TRBD1 for D (6 bases). Germline CDR1 MDHEN, CDR2 SYDVKM. V shed 8 bases and J shed 7 bases, with 17 bases lying between them. The CDR3 loop spans 13 amino acids.